This T cell receptor (beta chain) is from a study of blood T cell repertoires in COVID-19. Study overall: The origin of the acute and convalescent COVID-19 samples was the United States, Italy and Spain. Nucleic acid was either cDNA or gDNA, and it came from T cells, B-cell-depleted T cells, or PBMCs.

Under the authors' procedure: By means of reference gene primer amplification, nucleated cell counts were estimated. Some clones are missing from TCRdb's copy, which holds only in-frame ones; the method was immunoSEQ multiplex PCR. From that table come the V and J calls and clone size; the DNA was used to work out D and trimming. The profile shows around 300,000 clones, around 86% of them singletons. The sample holds one count of this clone. Germline CDR1 reads SGHRS; CDR2 reads YFSETQ. The CDR3 is made up of 13 amino acids. The V end lost 3 bases, the J end lost 3 bases, and 10 bases lay between the germline ends.

The clonotype originates from a woman aged 40 to 50 who had recovered from COVID-19. The chain combines TRBV5-1 with TRBJ2-7; tentatively, D is TRBD2 (7 bases). The source material was peripheral blood. The chain's CDR3 is CASSWGGSYEQYF. Written as DNA, the CDR3 is TGCGCCAGCAGCTGGGGGGGCAGCTACGAGCAGTACTTC.